The entry that follows covers one TCR beta chain sequence. Its target is unknown. The source of the sample is a study of cytomegalovirus exposure and HLA in healthy donors. Study-wide results and limits: Accurate predictions that matched the HLA-A and HLA-B alleles of most subjects were reportedly made from TCR beta sequences. For most TCR beta V segments, an earlier analysis put the productive rate at about 87% or about 30% of the time. Common viral pathogens seemed to be connected with several of the most significant clusters, according to a later analysis.

Both 60 Vbeta primers and 13 Jbeta primers went into the PCR. Study processing details: About 11 million of the approximately 80 million unique TCR beta chains counted in a later analysis were shared. TCRdb keeps only in-frame clones here, not all; method: immunoSEQ multiplex PCR. From that table come the V and J calls and clone size; the DNA was used to work out D and trimming. The table records some 180,000 clones, 60% to 85% of them present only once. Looked up from germline, CDR1 is MNHEY and CDR2 is SVGAGI. V was shortened by 7 bases and J by 9 bases, with 13 bases between the two germline ends. This CDR3 has 13 amino acids.

The gene calls are TRBV6-5 and TRBJ1-6; tentative D call: TRBD1 (6 bases). The clonotype comes from a man younger than 35 in good health and CMV-seronegative. Sequences were obtained from PBMCs. The CDR3 DNA reads as TGTGCCAGCAACGGGGGGCTTGGTTCACCCCTCCACTTT. Translation: CASNGGLGSPLHF.